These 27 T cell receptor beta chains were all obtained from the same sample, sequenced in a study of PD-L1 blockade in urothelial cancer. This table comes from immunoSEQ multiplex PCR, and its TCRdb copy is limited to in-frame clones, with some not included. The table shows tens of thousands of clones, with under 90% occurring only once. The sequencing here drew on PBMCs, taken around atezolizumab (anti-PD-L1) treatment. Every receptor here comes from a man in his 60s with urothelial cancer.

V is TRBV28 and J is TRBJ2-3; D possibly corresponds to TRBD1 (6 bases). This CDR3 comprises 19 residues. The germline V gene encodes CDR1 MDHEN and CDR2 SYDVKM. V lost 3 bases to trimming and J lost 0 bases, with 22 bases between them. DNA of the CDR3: TGTGCCAGCAGTTTCTCCCCCATAGGGGGTCCTTCTAGCACAGATACGCAGTATTTT. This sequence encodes CASSFSPIGGPSSTDTQYF.

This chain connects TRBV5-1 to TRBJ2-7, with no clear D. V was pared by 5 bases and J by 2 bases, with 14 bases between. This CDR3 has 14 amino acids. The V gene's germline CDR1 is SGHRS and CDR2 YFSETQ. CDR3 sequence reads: CASRFISSTYEQYF. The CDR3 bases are TGCGCCAGCAGATTCATATCCAGTACCTACGAGCAGTACTTC.

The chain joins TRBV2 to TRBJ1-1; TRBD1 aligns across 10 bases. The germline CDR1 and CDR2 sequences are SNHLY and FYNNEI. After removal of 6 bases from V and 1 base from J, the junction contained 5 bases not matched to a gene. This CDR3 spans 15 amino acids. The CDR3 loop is CASREDRGENTEAFF. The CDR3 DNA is TGTGCCAGCAGGGAGGACAGGGGGGAGAACACTGAAGCTTTCTTT.

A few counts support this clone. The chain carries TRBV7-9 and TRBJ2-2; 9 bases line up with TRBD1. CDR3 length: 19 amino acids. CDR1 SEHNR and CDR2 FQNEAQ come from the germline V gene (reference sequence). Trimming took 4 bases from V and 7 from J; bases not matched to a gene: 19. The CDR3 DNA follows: TGTGCCAGCAGCTGGGGAAATACAGGGGGCGCTCGTCGGATCGGGGAGCTGTTTTTT. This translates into CASSWGNTGGARRIGELFF.

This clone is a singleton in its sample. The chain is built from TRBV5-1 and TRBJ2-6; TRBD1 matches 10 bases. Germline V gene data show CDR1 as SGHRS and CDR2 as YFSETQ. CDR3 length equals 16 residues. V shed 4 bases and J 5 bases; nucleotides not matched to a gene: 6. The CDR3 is CASSGMDRGWANVLTF. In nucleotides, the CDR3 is TGCGCCAGCAGCGGCATGGACAGGGGGTGGGCCAACGTCCTGACTTTC.

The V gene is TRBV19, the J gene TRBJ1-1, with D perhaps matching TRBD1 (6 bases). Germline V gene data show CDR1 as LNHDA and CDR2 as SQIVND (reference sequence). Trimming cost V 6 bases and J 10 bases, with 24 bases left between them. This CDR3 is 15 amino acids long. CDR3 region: CASRTTSWGGRGAFF. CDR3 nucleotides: TGTGCCAGTAGGACTACTTCCTGGGGGGGGCGCGGAGCTTTCTTT.

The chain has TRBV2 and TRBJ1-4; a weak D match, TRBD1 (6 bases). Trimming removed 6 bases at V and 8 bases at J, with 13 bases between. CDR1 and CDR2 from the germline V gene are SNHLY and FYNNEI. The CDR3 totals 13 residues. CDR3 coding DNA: TGTGCCAGCAGACTGATCAGGGGAGAAAAACTGTTTTTT. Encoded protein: CASRLIRGEKLFF.

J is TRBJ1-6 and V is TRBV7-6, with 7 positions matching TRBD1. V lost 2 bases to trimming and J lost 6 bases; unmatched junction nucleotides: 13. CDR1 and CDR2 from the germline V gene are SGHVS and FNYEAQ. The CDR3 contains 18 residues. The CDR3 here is CASSLQSQGELFNSPLHF. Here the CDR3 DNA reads TGTGCCAGCAGCTTACAATCTCAGGGGGAGCTGTTTAATTCACCCCTCCACTTT. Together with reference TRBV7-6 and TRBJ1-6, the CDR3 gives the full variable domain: GAGVSQSPRYKVTKRGQDVALRCDPISGHVSLYWYRQALGQGPEFLTYFNYEAQQDKSGLPNDRFSAERPEGSISTLTIQRTEQRDSAMYRCASSLQSQGELFNSPLHFGNGTRLTVT.

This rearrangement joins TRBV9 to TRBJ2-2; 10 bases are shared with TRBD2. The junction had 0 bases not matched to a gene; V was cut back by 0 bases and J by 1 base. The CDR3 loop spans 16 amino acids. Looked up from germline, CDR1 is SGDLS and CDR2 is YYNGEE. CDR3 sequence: CASSVGLAGNTGELFF. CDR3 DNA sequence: TGTGCCAGCAGCGTAGGACTAGCGGGGAACACCGGGGAGCTGTTTTTT.

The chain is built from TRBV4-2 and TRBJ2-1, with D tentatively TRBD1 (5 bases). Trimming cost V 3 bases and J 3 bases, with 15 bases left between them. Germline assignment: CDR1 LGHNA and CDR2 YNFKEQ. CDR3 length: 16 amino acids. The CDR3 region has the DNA TGTGCCAGCAGCCATGTTACAGGACGCTTCTACAATGAGCAGTTCTTC. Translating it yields CASSHVTGRFYNEQFF.

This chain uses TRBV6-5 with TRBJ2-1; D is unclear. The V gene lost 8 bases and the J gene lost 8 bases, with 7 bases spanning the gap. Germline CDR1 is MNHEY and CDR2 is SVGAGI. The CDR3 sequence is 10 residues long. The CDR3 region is CASGPDEQFF. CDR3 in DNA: TGTGCCAGCGGTCCGGATGAGCAGTTCTTC.

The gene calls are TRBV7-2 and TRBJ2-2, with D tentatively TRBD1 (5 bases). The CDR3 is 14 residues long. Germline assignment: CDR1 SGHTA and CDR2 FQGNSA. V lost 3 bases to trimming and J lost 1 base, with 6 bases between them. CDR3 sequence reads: CASSFRVNTGELFF. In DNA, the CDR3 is TGTGCCAGCAGCTTCAGGGTGAACACCGGGGAGCTGTTTTTT.

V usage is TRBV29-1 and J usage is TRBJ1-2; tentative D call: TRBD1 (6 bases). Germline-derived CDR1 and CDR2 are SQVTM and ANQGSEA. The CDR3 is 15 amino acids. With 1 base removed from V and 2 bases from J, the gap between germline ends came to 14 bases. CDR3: CSVEVPDSRNYGYTF. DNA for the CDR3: TGCAGCGTTGAAGTTCCGGACAGTAGGAACTATGGCTACACCTTC.

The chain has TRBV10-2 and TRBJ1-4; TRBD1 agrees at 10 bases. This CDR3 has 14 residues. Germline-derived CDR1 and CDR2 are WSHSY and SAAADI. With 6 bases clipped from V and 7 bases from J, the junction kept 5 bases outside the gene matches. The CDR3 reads CASSETGGREKLFF. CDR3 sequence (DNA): TGCGCCAGCAGCGAGACAGGGGGCCGTGAAAAACTGTTTTTT.

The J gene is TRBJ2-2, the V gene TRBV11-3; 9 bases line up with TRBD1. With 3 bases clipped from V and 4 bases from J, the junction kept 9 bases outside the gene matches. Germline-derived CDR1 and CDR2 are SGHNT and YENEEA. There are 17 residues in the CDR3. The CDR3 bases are TGTGCCAGCAGCTTTACCGGGACAGGGAGTCGCACCGGGGAGCTGTTTTTT. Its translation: CASSFTGTGSRTGELFF.

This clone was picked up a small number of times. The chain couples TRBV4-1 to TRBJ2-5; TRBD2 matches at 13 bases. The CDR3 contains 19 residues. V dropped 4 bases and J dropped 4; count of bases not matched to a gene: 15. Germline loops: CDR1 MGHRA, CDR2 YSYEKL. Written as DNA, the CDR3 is TGCGCCAGCAGCCTACCCACCGGGACTAGCGGGGCCCCAACAGAGACCCAGTACTTC. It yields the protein CASSLPTGTSGAPTETQYF.

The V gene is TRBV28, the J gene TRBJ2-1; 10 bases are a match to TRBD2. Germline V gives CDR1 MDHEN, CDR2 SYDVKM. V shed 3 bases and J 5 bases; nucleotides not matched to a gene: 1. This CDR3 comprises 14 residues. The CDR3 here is CASSLLAGDNEQFF. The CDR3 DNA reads TGTGCCAGCAGTTTGCTAGCGGGGGACAATGAGCAGTTCTTC.

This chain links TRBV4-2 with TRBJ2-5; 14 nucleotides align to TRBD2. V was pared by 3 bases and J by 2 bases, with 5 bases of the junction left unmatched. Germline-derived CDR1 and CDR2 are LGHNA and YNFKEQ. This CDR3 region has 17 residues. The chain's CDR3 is CASSQVRLAGGQETQYF. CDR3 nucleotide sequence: TGTGCCAGCAGCCAGGTTAGACTAGCGGGGGGGCAAGAGACCCAGTACTTC.

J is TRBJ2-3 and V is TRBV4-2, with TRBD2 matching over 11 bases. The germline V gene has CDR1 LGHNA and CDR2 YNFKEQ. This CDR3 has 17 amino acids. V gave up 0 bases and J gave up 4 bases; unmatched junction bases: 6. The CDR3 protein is CASSQDSSGGTPDTQYF. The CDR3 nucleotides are TGTGCCAGCAGCCAAGATTCTAGCGGGGGGACACCAGATACGCAGTATTTT.

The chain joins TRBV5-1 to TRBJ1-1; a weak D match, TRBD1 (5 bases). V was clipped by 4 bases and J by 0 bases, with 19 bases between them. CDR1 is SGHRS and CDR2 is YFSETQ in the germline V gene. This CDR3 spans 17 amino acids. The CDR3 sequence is CASSTGFGGGMNTEAFF. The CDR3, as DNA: TGCGCCAGCAGCACCGGCTTCGGGGGGGGGATGAACACTGAAGCTTTCTTT.

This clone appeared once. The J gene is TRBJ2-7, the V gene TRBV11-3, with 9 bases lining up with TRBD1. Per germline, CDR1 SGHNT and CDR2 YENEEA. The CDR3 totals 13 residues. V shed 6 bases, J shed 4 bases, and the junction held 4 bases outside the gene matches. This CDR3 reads CASSRGTGYEQYF. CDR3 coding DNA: TGTGCCAGCAGTCGGGGGACAGGGTACGAGCAGTACTTC. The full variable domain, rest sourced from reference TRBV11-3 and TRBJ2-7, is EAGVVQSPRYKIIEKKQPVAFWCNPISGHNTLYWYLQNLGQGPELLIRYENEEAVDDSQLPKDRFSAERLKGVDSTLKIQPAELGDSAVYLCASSRGTGYEQYFGPGTRLTVT.

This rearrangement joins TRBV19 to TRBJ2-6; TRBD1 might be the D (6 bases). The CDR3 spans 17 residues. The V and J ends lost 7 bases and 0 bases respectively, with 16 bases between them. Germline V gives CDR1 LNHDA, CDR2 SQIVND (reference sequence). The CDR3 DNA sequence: TGTGCCAGTAACCGTGACAGGACCTCCTCTGGGGCCAACGTCCTGACTTTC. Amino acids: CASNRDRTSSGANVLTF.

The CDR3 DNA reads TGCGCCAGCAGCCAAGATGTAACCGCTACTCTAAATTCACCCCTCCACTTT. Translated, it gives CASSQDVTATLNSPLHF. The chain has TRBV4-1 and TRBJ1-6; D not resolved. The CDR3 loop spans 17 amino acids. Germline values: CDR1 MGHRA, CDR2 YSYEKL. With 0 bases removed from V and 7 bases from J, the gap between germline ends came to 16 bases.

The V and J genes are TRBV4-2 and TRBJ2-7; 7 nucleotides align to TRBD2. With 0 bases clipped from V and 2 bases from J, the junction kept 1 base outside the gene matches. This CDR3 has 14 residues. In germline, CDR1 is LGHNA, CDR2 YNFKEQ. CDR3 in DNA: TGTGCCAGCAGCCAAGAGCGGGAGACCTACGAGCAGTACTTC. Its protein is CASSQERETYEQYF.

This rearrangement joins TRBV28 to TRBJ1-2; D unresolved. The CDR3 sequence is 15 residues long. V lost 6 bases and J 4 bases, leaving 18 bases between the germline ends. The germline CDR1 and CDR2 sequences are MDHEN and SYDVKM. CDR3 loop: CASSRVMGGGYGYTF. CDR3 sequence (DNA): TGTGCCAGCAGCCGAGTGATGGGTGGAGGCTATGGCTACACCTTC.

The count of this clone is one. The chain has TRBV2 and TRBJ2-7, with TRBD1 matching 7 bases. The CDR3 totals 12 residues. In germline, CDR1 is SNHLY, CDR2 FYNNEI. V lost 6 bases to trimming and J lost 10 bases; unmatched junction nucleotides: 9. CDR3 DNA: TGTGCCAGCAGCATAGACAGGGTCGCTCAGTACTTC. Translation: CASSIDRVAQYF.

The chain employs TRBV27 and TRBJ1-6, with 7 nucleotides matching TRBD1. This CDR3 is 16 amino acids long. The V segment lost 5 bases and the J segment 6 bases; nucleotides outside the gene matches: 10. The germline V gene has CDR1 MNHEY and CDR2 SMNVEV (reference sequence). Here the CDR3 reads CASSPPRQGTNSPLHF. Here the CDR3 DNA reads TGTGCCAGCAGTCCCCCCCGACAGGGCACTAATTCACCCCTCCACTTT.